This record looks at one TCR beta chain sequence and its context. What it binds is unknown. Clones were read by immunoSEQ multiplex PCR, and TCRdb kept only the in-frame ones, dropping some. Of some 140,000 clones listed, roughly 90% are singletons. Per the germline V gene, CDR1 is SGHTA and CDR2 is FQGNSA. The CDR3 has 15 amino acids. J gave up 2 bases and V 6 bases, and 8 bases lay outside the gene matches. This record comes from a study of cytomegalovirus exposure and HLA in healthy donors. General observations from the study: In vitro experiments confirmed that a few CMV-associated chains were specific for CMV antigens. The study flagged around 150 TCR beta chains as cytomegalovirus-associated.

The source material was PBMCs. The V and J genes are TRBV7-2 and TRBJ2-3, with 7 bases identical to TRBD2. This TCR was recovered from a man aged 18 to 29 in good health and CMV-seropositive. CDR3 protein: CASSHASGDTDTQYF. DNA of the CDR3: TGTGCCAGCAGTCATGCTAGCGGCGACACAGATACGCAGTATTTT.